This TCR beta chain was captured in a study of T cell responses to AZD1222 COVID-19 vaccine. Findings and caveats of the study: CD4 TCRs associated with vaccination spanned spike, dominating at 160-218 and 743-854. Researchers took repertoire samples only after the peak T cell response had come. Recipients of AZD1222 seropositive at baseline numbered only six or seven.

Note on this clone: Its antigen remains unknown.

V gave up 3 bases and J gave up 6 bases, with 6 bases separating them. CDR3 size: 11 residues. CDR1 MNHNS and CDR2 SASEGT come from the germline V gene. The method was immunoSEQ multiplex PCR; TCRdb's version includes in-frame clones alone and lacks a portion of them. The data hold 110,000 or so clones, with around 89% observed a single time. The specimen was peripheral blood, collected 28 days after the second AZD1222 dose. The chain joins TRBV6-1 to TRBJ2-7; D is undetermined. The TCR originated in an adult who received the AZD1222 COVID-19 vaccine. The CDR3 DNA follows: TGTGCCAGCAGTGAGACGACCGAGCAGTACTTC. Translated: CASSETTEQYF.